This is a list of T cell receptor beta chains from one sample in a study of vaccination effects on CD4 cells after COVID-19. These receptors have no identified antigens. The assay was immunoSEQ multiplex PCR, and TCRdb's table has in-frame clones only and misses some. The data show tens of thousands of clones, 80% seen once. The sample was CD4+ T cells from PBMCs cultured with SARS-CoV-2 spike peptides, taken before COVID-19 vaccination. Receptors originate from a human donor who received a COVID-19 vaccine. Each CDR3 is given without its conserved first and last residue. Fields, in order: V gene, D gene, J gene, CDR3 protein. The D gene is left open where the match is weak.

TRBV4-1	TRBD1	TRBJ1-2	ASSQATGTAYGYT
TRBV7-9	.	TRBJ2-5	ASSLATLAETQY
TRBV5-1	TRBD2	TRBJ2-3	ASSQIRGGGTDTQY
TRBV4-1	.	TRBJ2-1	ASSQAPQQAYNEQF
TRBV29-1	TRBD1	TRBJ1-1	SVVTGGRGTEAF
TRBV11-3	TRBD1	TRBJ1-1	ASSRQGNTEAF
TRBV5-1	TRBD2	TRBJ2-5	ASSLGLAGVQETQY
TRBV9	.	TRBJ1-1	ASSVGGQGLTEAF
TRBV4-3	TRBD2	TRBJ2-1	ASSQNSGGAIEQF
TRBV5-4	.	TRBJ2-5	ASSLGGEETQY
TRBV6-5	.	TRBJ2-2	ASVAPANTGELF
TRBV24-1	.	TRBJ2-2	ATGAVGELF
TRBV6-5	.	TRBJ1-1	ASCNVGTEAF
TRBV5-1	TRBD1	TRBJ1-4	ASSSQGEVEKLF
TRBV5-1	.	TRBJ1-1	ASSLVAVTGTEAF
TRBV19	TRBD2	TRBJ2-1	ASSPRAGGAYNEQF
TRBV7-8	.	TRBJ2-3	ASSLSRPGADTQY
TRBV7-2	.	TRBJ2-1	ASSLDRLGQF
TRBV21-1	.	TRBJ1-1	ASSKGSATEAF
TRBV5-1	.	TRBJ1-1	ASSLSRMNTEAF
TRBV6-5	.	TRBJ2-1	ASTASTGYNEQF
TRBV5-1	TRBD2	TRBJ2-1	ASGEVLAGGSNEQF
TRBV5-6	.	TRBJ1-1	ASSLTVNTEAF
TRBV24-1	.	TRBJ2-3	ATSDPRGRLDTQY
TRBV5-6	TRBD1	TRBJ1-1	ASSSADRGQKMNTEAF
TRBV27	TRBD1	TRBJ1-2	ASSMRQGAFYGYT